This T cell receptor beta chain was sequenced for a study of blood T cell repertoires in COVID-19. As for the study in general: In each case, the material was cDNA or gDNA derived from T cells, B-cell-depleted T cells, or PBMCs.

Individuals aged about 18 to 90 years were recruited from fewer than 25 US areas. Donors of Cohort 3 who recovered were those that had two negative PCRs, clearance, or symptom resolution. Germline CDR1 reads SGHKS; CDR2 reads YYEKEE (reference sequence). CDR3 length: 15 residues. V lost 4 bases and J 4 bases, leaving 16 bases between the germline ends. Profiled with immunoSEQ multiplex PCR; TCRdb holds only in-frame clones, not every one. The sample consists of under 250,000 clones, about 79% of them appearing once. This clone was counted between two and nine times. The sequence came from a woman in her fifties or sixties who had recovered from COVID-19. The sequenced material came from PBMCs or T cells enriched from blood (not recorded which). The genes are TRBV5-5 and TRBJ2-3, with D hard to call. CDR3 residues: CASSPFAQPSDTQYF. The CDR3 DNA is TGTGCCAGCAGCCCCTTCGCGCAACCCTCAGATACGCAGTATTTT.